These T cell receptor beta chains were read from a single sample in a study of T cell responses to AZD1222 COVID-19 vaccine. Assay: immunoSEQ multiplex PCR; the TCRdb copy retains only in-frame clones and omits some. Here the sample spans some 160,000 clones, roughly 92% being singletons. The starting material was peripheral blood, obtained on day 0 of AZD1222 vaccination. The receptors were sampled from an adult in good health. Both conserved end residues are trimmed from each CDR3. The D gene is left open where the match is weak.

ASRLQGFRTEAF,TRBD1,TRBJ1-1,TRBV7-9
AWDSGTTYEQY,.,TRBJ2-7,TRBV30
ASSMRDRAINEQF,TRBD1,TRBJ2-1,TRBV19
ASSYSQRNEQF,.,TRBJ2-1,TRBV6-5
AWSRQGTDTQY,.,TRBJ2-3,TRBV30
ASSQEDRALTGELF,TRBD1,TRBJ2-2,TRBV4-3
ASSLVSLAGVTDTQY,TRBD2,TRBJ2-3,TRBV7-2
ASSAMTEGLKMNTEAF,.,TRBJ1-1,TRBV9
ASSYLAGGPNYGYT,.,TRBJ1-2,TRBV6-6
ASSQGSGDLETQY,TRBD2,TRBJ2-5,TRBV4-1
ASSPTTGFAYEQY,.,TRBJ2-7,TRBV11-2
ASSLGGTKNSYT,.,TRBJ1-2,TRBV5-1
ASSPTRQGTNEKLF,TRBD1,TRBJ1-4,TRBV7-8
ASAGANTDTQY,.,TRBJ2-3,TRBV19
AWSRQGYEQY,TRBD1,TRBJ2-7,TRBV30
ASRPQTGLNTEAF,.,TRBJ1-1,TRBV28
ASSVTTGPLSGNTIY,TRBD1,TRBJ1-3,TRBV9
ASISGTSTDTQY,.,TRBJ2-3,TRBV6-5
ASSIHRALDYGYT,.,TRBJ1-2,TRBV19
AWRGTGNSPLH,.,TRBJ1-6,TRBV30
ASRRRIDSGNTIY,.,TRBJ1-3,TRBV19
ATPLAVYNEQF,TRBD2,TRBJ2-1,TRBV19
ASSLWNRENTEAF,.,TRBJ1-1,TRBV5-4
ASSLEAGEQF,.,TRBJ2-1,TRBV11-2
ASSLRGTGYTDTQY,TRBD1,TRBJ2-3,TRBV7-3
ASSSPGHRYGYT,.,TRBJ1-2,TRBV6-2/TRBV6-3
ASSPQTGNYGYT,.,TRBJ1-2,TRBV18
ASSQDLLAGALEQY,TRBD2,TRBJ2-7,TRBV4-2
ASHGPGRNQPQH,.,TRBJ1-5,TRBV27
ASRPSRSRASYEQY,.,TRBJ2-7,TRBV6-2/TRBV6-3
ASSPGQDGVGYT,.,TRBJ1-2,TRBV5-1
ASSVESSQGGNSPLH,.,TRBJ1-6,TRBV9
ASSQDPAGGPDTQY,TRBD2,TRBJ2-3,TRBV14
ASSPAGGVADTQY,TRBD2,TRBJ2-3,TRBV5-1
ASELDLNTEAF,.,TRBJ1-1,TRBV2
ASSLTGPHNYGYT,.,TRBJ1-2,TRBV7-9
ASSLGRLTDTQY,.,TRBJ2-3,TRBV5-1
ASSHAGTSGIAGTDTQY,TRBD2,TRBJ2-3,TRBV4-2
ASPLGLFGYT,.,TRBJ1-2,TRBV30
ASSLKGVYGYT,.,TRBJ1-2,TRBV7-2
SVLPGGSHGYT,TRBD1,TRBJ1-2,TRBV29-1
ASSPGGTDEKLF,TRBD1,TRBJ1-4,TRBV7-9
ASSLGVSGQSDTQY,TRBD2,TRBJ2-3,TRBV11-2
ASSLISRGRNEQF,TRBD1,TRBJ2-1,TRBV7-3
ASSTSGGPFYNEQF,TRBD2,TRBJ2-1,TRBV7-3
ASSWDLRDSPLH,.,TRBJ1-6,TRBV5-6
ASSENVGRLNQPQH,.,TRBJ1-5,TRBV2
ASSPGPDIQY,.,TRBJ2-4,TRBV18
ASSKTGGGNTIY,TRBD1,TRBJ1-3,TRBV6-5
AWTSGAGELF,TRBD2,TRBJ2-2,TRBV30